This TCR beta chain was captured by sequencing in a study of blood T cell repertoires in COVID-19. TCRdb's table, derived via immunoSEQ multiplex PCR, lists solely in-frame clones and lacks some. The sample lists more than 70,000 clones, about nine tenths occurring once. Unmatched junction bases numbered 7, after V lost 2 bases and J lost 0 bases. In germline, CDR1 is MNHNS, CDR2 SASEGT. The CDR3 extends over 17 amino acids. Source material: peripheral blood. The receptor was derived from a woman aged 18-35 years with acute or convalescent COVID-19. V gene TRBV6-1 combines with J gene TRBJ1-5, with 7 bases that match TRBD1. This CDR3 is CASSELEGAYSNQPQHF. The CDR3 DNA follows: TGTGCCAGCAGTGAACTGGAGGGGGCGTATAGCAATCAGCCCCAGCATTTT.